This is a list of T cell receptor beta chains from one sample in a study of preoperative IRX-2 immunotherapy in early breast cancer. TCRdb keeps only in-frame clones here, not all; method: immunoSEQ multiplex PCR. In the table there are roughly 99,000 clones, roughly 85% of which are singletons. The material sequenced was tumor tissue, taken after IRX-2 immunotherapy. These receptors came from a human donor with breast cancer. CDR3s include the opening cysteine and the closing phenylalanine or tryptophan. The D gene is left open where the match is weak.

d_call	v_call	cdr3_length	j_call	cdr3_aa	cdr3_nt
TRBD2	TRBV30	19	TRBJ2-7	CAWSVLGLAGGPPIYEQYF	TGTGCCTGGAGTGTACTGGGACTAGCGGGGGGACCTCCAATCTACGAGCAGTACTTC
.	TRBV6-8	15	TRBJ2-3	CASSYLRTSTDTQYF	TGTGCCAGCAGTTACCTTCGGACTAGCACAGATACGCAGTATTTT
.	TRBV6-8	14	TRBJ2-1	CASSYTALGNEQFF	TGTGCCAGCAGTTACACAGCCCTGGGGAATGAGCAGTTCTTC
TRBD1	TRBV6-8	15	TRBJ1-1	CASRPRGLMNTEAFF	TGTGCCAGCAGACCCAGGGGGTTAATGAACACTGAAGCTTTCTTT
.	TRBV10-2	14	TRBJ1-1	CASSESGRLTEAFF	TGCGCCAGCAGTGAGTCTGGCAGGCTGACTGAAGCTTTCTTT
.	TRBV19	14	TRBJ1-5	CASKGTIGNQPQHF	TGTGCCAGTAAAGGAACAATTGGCAATCAGCCCCAGCATTTT
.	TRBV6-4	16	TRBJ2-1	CASSGASAGIFNEQFF	TGTGCCAGCAGTGGGGCTAGCGCAGGAATCTTCAATGAGCAGTTCTTC
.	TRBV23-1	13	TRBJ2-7	CASSLSLSYEQYF	TGCGCCAGCAGCTTAAGCCTTTCCTACGAGCAGTACTTC
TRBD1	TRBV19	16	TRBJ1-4	CASRRGQGFVREKLFF	TGTGCCAGTAGACGGGGACAGGGATTTGTGCGAGAAAAACTGTTTTTT
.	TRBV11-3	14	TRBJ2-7	CASRVTEFGYEQYF	TGTGCCAGCAGGGTGACAGAATTCGGCTACGAGCAGTACTTC
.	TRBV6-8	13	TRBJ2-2	CASSSRSAGELFF	TGTGCCAGCAGTTCCCGATCCGCCGGGGAGCTGTTTTTT
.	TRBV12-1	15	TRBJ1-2	CASSFNRGQLYGYTF	TGTGCCAGCAGCTTTAATAGGGGACAACTCTATGGCTACACCTTC
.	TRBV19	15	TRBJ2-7	CASSSGNSPVYEQYF	TGTGCCAGTAGTAGCGGGAACTCCCCGGTCTACGAGCAGTACTTC
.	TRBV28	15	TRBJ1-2	CASRRPGWGLYGYTF	TGTGCCAGCAGACGACCAGGTTGGGGGCTCTATGGCTACACCTTC
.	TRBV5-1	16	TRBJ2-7	CASSPDLTVAPYEQYF	TGCGCCAGCAGCCCCGACCTGACGGTGGCCCCCTACGAGCAGTACTTC
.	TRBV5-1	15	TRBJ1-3	CASSLTGLGGNTIYF	TGCGCCAGCAGTTTAACGGGGCTGGGTGGAAACACCATATATTTT